Presented here are 6 T cell receptor beta chains from one specimen sequenced in a study of T-cell reconstitution after alpha-beta-depleted transplantation in children. The TCRbeta library incorporated unique molecular identifiers. TCRdb re-derived calls from the PCR reads in MiXCR, one entry per CDR3 protein. Of approximately 80,000 distinct CDR3 sequences listed, about 14% are singletons. Source: PBMCs, mostly from graft donor cells, taken 180 days after TCRalphabeta/CD19-depleted stem cell transplant. The receptors derive from a male patient aged 2-15 years who had a stem cell transplant for acute lymphoblastic leukemia, so the T cells may come from the graft donor.

In this sample, this clonotype turned up a few times. The rearrangement links TRBV10-3 to TRBJ1-5, with 10 bases identical to TRBD1. CDR1 and CDR2 from the germline V gene are ENHRY and SYGVKD. The trim removed 6 bases at V and 5 bases at J, leaving 1 base unmatched. The length of the CDR3 is 13 residues. The CDR3 is CAISGTGDQPQHF. In nucleotides, the CDR3 is TGTGCCATCAGCGGGACAGGGGATCAGCCCCAGCATTTT.

The rearrangement links TRBV10-3 to TRBJ2-7, with TRBD2 matching over 7 bases. Germline trimming cut 7 bases from V and 0 bases from J; bases unmatched to any gene: 9. CDR1 is ENHRY and CDR2 is SYGVKD in the germline V gene. The CDR3 length is 15 residues. This chain's CDR3 is CAIMGRRGNSYEQYF. As DNA, the CDR3 is TGTGCCATCATGGGGCGGCGGGGGAACTCCTACGAGCAGTACTTC.

This clonotype has a handful of counts. The rearrangement joins TRBV5-1 to TRBJ1-1, with 7 nucleotides matching TRBD1. The CDR3 has 15 residues. V was pared by 4 bases and J by 1 base, with 7 bases of the junction left unmatched. CDR1 and CDR2 (germline): SGHRS, YFSETQ. Here the CDR3 reads CASSLKGASNTEAFF. The DNA of the CDR3 is TGCGCCAGCAGCCTAAAGGGGGCGTCGAACACTGAAGCTTTCTTT.

This chain connects TRBV5-1 to TRBJ1-1, with 8 bases identical to TRBD1. CDR1 is SGHRS and CDR2 is YFSETQ in the germline V gene. The CDR3 consists of 15 residues. The V gene end was trimmed by 4 bases and the J gene end by 4 bases; junction bases not matched to a gene: 9. CDR3 sequence: CASSPGQALSTEAFF. In DNA form, the CDR3 reads TGCGCCAGCAGCCCGGGACAGGCCTTGAGCACTGAAGCTTTCTTT.

The chain recombines TRBV7-6 with TRBJ1-5, with TRBD1 identical over 8 bases. CDR3 length: 15 amino acids. J lost 6 bases, V lost 5 bases, and 9 bases had no gene match. Germline V gene data show CDR1 as SGHVS and CDR2 as FNYEAQ. Here the CDR3 DNA reads TGTGCCAGCAGCGCACGGACAGGGCCTGGTCAGCCCCAGCATTTT. It codes for CASSARTGPGQPQHF.

This chain joins TRBV7-9 and TRBJ2-1, with TRBD1 matching 7 bases. V dropped 5 bases and J dropped 8; count of bases not matched to a gene: 12. Germline values: CDR1 SEHNR, CDR2 FQNEAQ (reference sequence). The CDR3 consists of 15 residues. CDR3 amino acids: CASSRRQGVLDEQFF. The DNA of the CDR3 is TGTGCCAGCAGCCGCCGGCAGGGGGTCTTGGATGAGCAGTTCTTC.